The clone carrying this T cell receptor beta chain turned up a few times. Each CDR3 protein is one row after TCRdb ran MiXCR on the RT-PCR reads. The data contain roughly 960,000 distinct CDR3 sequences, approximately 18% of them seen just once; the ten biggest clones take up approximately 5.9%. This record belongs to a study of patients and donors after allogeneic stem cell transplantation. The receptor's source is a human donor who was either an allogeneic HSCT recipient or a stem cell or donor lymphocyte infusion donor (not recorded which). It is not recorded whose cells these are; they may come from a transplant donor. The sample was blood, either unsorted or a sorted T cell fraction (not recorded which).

This chain's CDR3 is CASSYKMNTEAFF. In DNA, the CDR3 is TGCGCCAGCAGCTATAAGATGAACACTGAAGCTTTCTTT. The chain carries TRBV5-1 and TRBJ1-1, with D unresolved. CDR1 and CDR2 from the germline V gene are SGHRS and YFSETQ. Trimming left V 3 bases short and J 0 bases short, with 6 bases between. The CDR3 spans 13 residues. The entire variable domain, with the rest obtained from reference TRBV5-1 and TRBJ1-1, is as follows: KAGVTQTPRYLIKTRGQQVTLSCSPISGHRSVSWYQQTPGQGLQFLFEYFSETQRNKGNFPGRFSGRQFSNSRSEMNVSTLELGDSALYLCASSYKMNTEAFFGQGTRLTVV.